The 7 T cell receptor beta chains in this list originate from one sample, sequenced in a study of CD8 T cells in ankylosing spondylitis. TCRdb analysed the 5' RACE reads with MiXCR anew, one entry per CDR3 protein. The sample has 200,000 to 250,000 distinct CDR3 sequences; about 16% are singletons. These receptors have no known antigen. General study points: About 8 highly homologous variants made up a TCR beta motif that seemed to typify ankylosing spondylitis blood.

Specimen: blood, either unsorted or a sorted T cell fraction (not recorded which). The receptors were sampled from a male donor with ankylosing spondylitis.

With respect to this clonotype: The junction and the germline gene differ at one end; a read error may be behind it. The chain links TRBV5-6 to TRBJ2-7; the D gene is possibly TRBD1 (5 bases). This CDR3 has 13 residues. Germline CDR1 reads SGHDT; CDR2 reads YYEEEE. DNA for the CDR3: TGTGCCAGCAGTTTGGACACTGCCTACGAGCAGTACTTC. This codes for CASSLDTAYEQYF.

This clonotype was counted only a few times. The chain links TRBV3-1 to TRBJ2-2, with D unresolved. V lost 0 bases and J 2 bases, leaving 10 bases between the germline ends. Germline V lookup: CDR1 LGHDT, CDR2 YNNKEL (reference sequence). This CDR3 is built from 16 residues. CDR3 nucleotide sequence: TGTGCCAGCAGCCAAGATAACAGTGGTAACACCGGGGAGCTGTTTTTT. Its translation: CASSQDNSGNTGELFF.

CDR3 DNA sequence: TGTGCCAGCAGTTACGGGCCCGGGGAGCTGTTTTTT. Amino acids: CASSYGPGELFF. The rearrangement links TRBV6-5 to TRBJ2-2; D unresolved. The CDR3 extends over 12 amino acids. The germline V gene encodes CDR1 MNHEY and CDR2 SVGAGI. The V gene lost 2 bases and the J gene lost 6 bases, with 4 bases spanning the gap.

This clonotype was observed a few times. This sequence joins TRBV13 and TRBJ2-1, with 7 bases lining up with TRBD2. Per the germline V gene, CDR1 is PRHDT and CDR2 is FYEKMQ (reference sequence). The length of the CDR3 is 12 residues. V lost 6 bases, J lost 13 bases, and 9 bases stayed unmatched. This CDR3 is CASSSTAGEQFF. The DNA for the CDR3 is TGTGCCAGCAGTTCGACGGCGGGAGAACAGTTCTTC.

The chain combines TRBV19 with TRBJ2-1; TRBD2 might be the D (5 bases). Looked up from germline, CDR1 is LNHDA and CDR2 is SQIVND (reference sequence). The CDR3 spans 12 residues. Trimming cost V 3 bases and J 8 bases, with 8 bases left between them. The CDR3 region is CASSIGGYEQFF. The CDR3 DNA follows: TGTGCCAGTAGTATTGGAGGCTATGAGCAGTTCTTC.

This chain uses TRBV29-1 with TRBJ2-1; 9 bases line up with TRBD2. The V gene's germline CDR1 is SQVTM and CDR2 ANQGSEA. V lost 3 bases, J lost 4 bases, and 7 bases stayed unmatched. The CDR3 is 15 residues long. CDR3 sequence: CSVEVLAGRYNEQFF. The DNA of the CDR3 is TGCAGCGTTGAGGTCCTAGCGGGGCGGTACAATGAGCAGTTCTTC.

The table lists this clonotype with a few counts. The chain uses TRBV12-3 or TRBV12-4 and TRBJ2-1, with D unclear. Trimming shortened V by 6 bases and J by 7 bases, and 10 bases separated the two germline ends. The CDR3 totals 12 residues. CDR3 nucleotide sequence: TGTGCCAGCAGCCCCTCAGGTAATGAGCAGTTCTTC. Translating gives CASSPSGNEQFF.